This is a list of T cell receptor beta chains from one sample in a study of CD8 T cells in ankylosing spondylitis. TCRdb ran MiXCR on the 5' RACE reads and lists one entry per CDR3 protein. The sample includes tens of thousands of distinct CDR3 sequences, approximately 5.7% of them seen just once. The sequenced sample was synovial fluid, either unsorted or a sorted T cell fraction (not recorded which). Receptor source: a male donor with ankylosing spondylitis. The conserved cysteine and the conserved F or W are not part of the CDR3 here.

j_call | v_call | cdr3_aa
TRBJ2-1 | TRBV10-3 | ANSAAGGPNEQF
TRBJ2-7 | TRBV7-6 | ASSLGMVYEQY
TRBJ2-3 | TRBV7-2 | ASSLAGRPAVPDTQY
TRBJ1-4 | TRBV2 | ASGRGTGEAATNEKLF
TRBJ2-7 | TRBV6-2/TRBV6-3 | ASNNGDRGLYEQY
TRBJ2-7 | TRBV28 | ASSLTSGSDEQY
TRBJ2-5 | TRBV25-1 | ASRDWGYQETQY
TRBJ1-1 | TRBV5-1 | ASSQGDRSIEAF
TRBJ2-7 | TRBV5-1 | ASSLVVATSYEQY
TRBJ2-1 | TRBV5-1 | ASSWGLAGKDEQF
TRBJ2-2 | TRBV3-1 | ASSQGTFVTGELF
TRBJ1-5 | TRBV20-1 | SALPPDRANQPQH
TRBJ2-1 | TRBV5-1 | ASSLGQGAYNEQF
TRBJ1-5 | TRBV6-1 | ASSDPGQAFNRAQH
TRBJ2-3 | TRBV12-3/TRBV12-4 | ASSSDFSTQY
TRBJ1-2 | TRBV12-3/TRBV12-4 | ASRDRGLGGYT
TRBJ2-2 | TRBV27 | ASRAPGLAATGELF
TRBJ2-5 | TRBV2 | ASRVERLYQETQY
TRBJ2-7 | TRBV5-5 | ASSLAEGWGYEQY
TRBJ2-2 | TRBV7-7 | ASSLVQNTGELF
TRBJ2-5 | TRBV20-1 | SLIPGLTQETQY
TRBJ2-7 | TRBV15 | ATSTRLAGAYEQY
TRBJ2-5 | TRBV29-1 | SVSEGQETQY
TRBJ2-5 | TRBV7-3 | ASSPMWGETQY
TRBJ2-1 | TRBV7-9 | ASSLAGGHLYNEQF
TRBJ2-3 | TRBV7-2 | ASSFLAGPQY
TRBJ2-4 | TRBV4-1 | ASSQTWARTPFQNIQY
TRBJ2-3 | TRBV20-1 | SARTPGPVRDTQY
TRBJ2-2 | TRBV7-6 | ASSLVQQTGELF
TRBJ1-1 | TRBV5-1 | ASSAGKNTEAF
TRBJ2-1 | TRBV7-9 | ASSFRGTTYNEQF
TRBJ2-7 | TRBV7-2 | ASSPRDGAYEQY
TRBJ2-7 | TRBV23-1 | ASIICGQSYTYEQY
TRBJ2-7 | TRBV28 | ASSSRIAGDYEQY
TRBJ1-5 | TRBV2 | ASNRRENSNQPQH
TRBJ2-7 | TRBV3-1 | ASSQGVSYNSYEQY
TRBJ1-2 | TRBV4-1 | ASSQDLPGTGYGYT
TRBJ2-1 | TRBV4-1 | ASSPRQGPYNEQF
TRBJ2-2 | TRBV27 | ASQPLFGNTGELF
TRBJ2-1 | TRBV20-1 | SAPQPGSLNEQF
TRBJ2-1 | TRBV20-1 | SARDPTSGSSYNEQF
TRBJ2-7 | TRBV7-8 | ASSSDRDSYEQY
TRBJ2-7 | TRBV20-1 | SARSGQAVHEQY
TRBJ2-2 | TRBV4-1 | ASSRFLAGGQSGELF
TRBJ1-2 | TRBV29-1 | SVEFGGYGYT
TRBJ1-2 | TRBV7-8 | ASSLMAQPYGYT
TRBJ2-1 | TRBV5-5 | ASSASSTVSYNEQF
TRBJ2-6 | TRBV7-6 | ASSSGVRGVLT
TRBJ2-5 | TRBV5-4 | ASSMGGNQETQY
TRBJ2-7 | TRBV3-1 | ASSHGVGQY
TRBJ1-5 | TRBV20-1 | SASQGQPQH
TRBJ2-1 | TRBV7-3 | ASSTVPLGDEQF
TRBJ2-3 | TRBV3-1 | ASSQDQLAGADTQY
TRBJ2-7 | TRBV10-3 | AISGARSAESDEQY
TRBJ2-7 | TRBV14 | ASSQDGGWSEQY